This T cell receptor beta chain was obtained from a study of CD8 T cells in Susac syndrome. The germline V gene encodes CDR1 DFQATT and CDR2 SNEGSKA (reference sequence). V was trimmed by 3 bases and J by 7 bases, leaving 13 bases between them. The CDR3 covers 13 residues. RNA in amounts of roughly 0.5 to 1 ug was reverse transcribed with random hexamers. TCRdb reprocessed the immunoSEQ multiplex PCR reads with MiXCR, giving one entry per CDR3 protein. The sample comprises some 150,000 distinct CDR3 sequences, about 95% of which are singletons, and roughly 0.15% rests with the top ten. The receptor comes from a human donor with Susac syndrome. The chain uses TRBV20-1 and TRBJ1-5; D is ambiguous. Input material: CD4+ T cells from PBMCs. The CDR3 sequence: CSARPGLRQPQHF. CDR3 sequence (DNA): TGCAGTGCTAGGCCGGGTTTGAGGCAGCCCCAGCATTTT.